This paragraph covers one T cell receptor beta chain sequence. Its antigen is not known. A much larger clone lies a single base off, so this may be a read error. This specimen belongs to a study of T cells in Graves' hyperthyroidism and ophthalmopathy. Study outcomes and limitations: Within blood appeared most thyroid clonotypes that had expanded above 0.001.

Per germline, CDR1 KGHDR and CDR2 SFDVKD. This CDR3 is built from 15 residues. Not enrolled were patients with uncontrolled infection, other autoimmune disease, pregnancy or lactation. What was amplified from RNA transcripts were TCR beta CDR3 regions. During a first-round RT-PCR of the TCR CDR3, the HTBI primer set was used. TCRdb fed the multiplex PCR reads into MiXCR, producing one record per CDR3 protein. The sample has over 350,000 distinct CDR3 sequences; around an eighth are singletons. The genes are TRBV24-1 and TRBJ2-1; D is ambiguous. TRBJ2-7 matches the DNA end more closely, so the J call is doubtful. This receptor was identified in a man aged 50 to 59 with Graves' ophthalmopathy. Source material: blood. The CDR3 loop reads CATSDPHLTYNEQYF. CDR3 nucleotides: TGTGCCACCAGTGATCCCCATTTGACGTACAATGAGCAGTACTTC.